Described below is a single T cell receptor beta chain sequence and its context. Its antigen is still unknown. This entry is derived from a study of cytomegalovirus exposure and HLA in healthy donors. Whole-study findings and limits: Likely technical artifact: a cluster of highly shared sequence variants.

The CDR3 is 15 amino acids. V shed 5 bases, J shed 8 bases, and the junction held 11 bases outside the gene matches. The germline CDR1 and CDR2 sequences are MGHDK and SYGVNS. The study ran its PCR with 60 Vbeta and 13 Jbeta primers. The method was immunoSEQ multiplex PCR; TCRdb's version includes in-frame clones alone and lacks a portion of them. The repertoire table contains about 200,000 clones. The receptor's source is a girl aged 2-10 years in good health and CMV-seropositive. The sequenced material came from PBMCs. The V gene is TRBV25-1, the J gene TRBJ1-2; 10 nucleotides align to TRBD1. CDR3 residues: CASSSGTGVAKGYTF. In DNA, the CDR3 is TGTGCCAGCAGTTCCGGGACAGGGGTGGCAAAGGGCTACACCTTC.